This T cell receptor (beta chain) was recovered during a study of OX40 agonist ivuxolimab in advanced cancers. Study information: The dose of intravenous ivuxolimab that patients received every 2 weeks ranged from 0.01 to 10 mg/kg. Dose-escalation patients were diagnosed with hepatocellular carcinoma, melanoma, renal cell cancer or head and neck cancer.

About this clone: Its antigen remains unidentified.

V lost 0 bases, J lost 2 bases, and 8 bases lay in between. Germline V CDR1 and CDR2: ENHRY, SYGVKD. This CDR3 is 15 amino acids long. The study, taken as a whole, reports: Antigens targeted by the expanded peripheral T cells were not determined.

Measured with immunoSEQ multiplex PCR; TCRdb has only the in-frame clones, and not every one. The table lists roughly 96,000 clones, under 90% of them singletons, with about 5.8% in the top ten. The clonotype comes from an adult with an advanced solid tumor such as melanoma, head and neck, liver or kidney cancer. The chain couples TRBV10-3 to TRBJ1-5; D not certain. The sample was CD4+ or CD8+ T cells sorted from blood, taken in a trial of the OX40 agonist ivuxolimab. The CDR3 coding sequence is TGTGCCATCAGTGAGTCCGGGGAACGCAATCAGCCCCAGCATTTT. Amino acids: CAISESGERNQPQHF.